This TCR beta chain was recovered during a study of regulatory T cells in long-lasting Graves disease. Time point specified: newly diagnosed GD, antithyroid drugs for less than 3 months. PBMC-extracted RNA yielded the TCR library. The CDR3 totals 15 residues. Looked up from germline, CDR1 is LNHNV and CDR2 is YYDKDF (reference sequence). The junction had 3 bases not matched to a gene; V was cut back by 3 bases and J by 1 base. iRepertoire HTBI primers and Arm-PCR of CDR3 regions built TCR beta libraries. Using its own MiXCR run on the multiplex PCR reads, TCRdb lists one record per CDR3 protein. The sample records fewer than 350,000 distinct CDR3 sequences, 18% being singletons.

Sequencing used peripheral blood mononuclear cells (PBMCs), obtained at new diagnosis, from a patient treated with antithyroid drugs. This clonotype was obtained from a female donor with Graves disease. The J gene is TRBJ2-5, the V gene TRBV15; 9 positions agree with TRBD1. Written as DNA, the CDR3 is TGTGCCACCAGCAGGGACAGGGGTTTCCAAGAGACCCAGTACTTC. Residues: CATSRDRGFQETQYF.